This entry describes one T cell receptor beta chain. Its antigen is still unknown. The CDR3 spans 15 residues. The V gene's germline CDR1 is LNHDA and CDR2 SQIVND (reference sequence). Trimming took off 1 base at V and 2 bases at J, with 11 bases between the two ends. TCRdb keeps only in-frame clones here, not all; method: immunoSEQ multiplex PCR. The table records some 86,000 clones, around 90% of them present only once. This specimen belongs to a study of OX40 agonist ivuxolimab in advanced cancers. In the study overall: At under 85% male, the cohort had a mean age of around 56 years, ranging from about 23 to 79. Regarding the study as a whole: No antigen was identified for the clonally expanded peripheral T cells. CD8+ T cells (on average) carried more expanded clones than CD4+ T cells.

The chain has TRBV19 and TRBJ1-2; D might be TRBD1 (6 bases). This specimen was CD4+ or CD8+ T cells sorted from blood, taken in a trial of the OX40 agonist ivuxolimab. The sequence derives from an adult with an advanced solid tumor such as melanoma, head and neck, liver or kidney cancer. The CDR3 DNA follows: TGTGCCAGTAGTATAGTAGGACAGATAAACTATGGCTACACCTTC. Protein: CASSIVGQINYGYTF.